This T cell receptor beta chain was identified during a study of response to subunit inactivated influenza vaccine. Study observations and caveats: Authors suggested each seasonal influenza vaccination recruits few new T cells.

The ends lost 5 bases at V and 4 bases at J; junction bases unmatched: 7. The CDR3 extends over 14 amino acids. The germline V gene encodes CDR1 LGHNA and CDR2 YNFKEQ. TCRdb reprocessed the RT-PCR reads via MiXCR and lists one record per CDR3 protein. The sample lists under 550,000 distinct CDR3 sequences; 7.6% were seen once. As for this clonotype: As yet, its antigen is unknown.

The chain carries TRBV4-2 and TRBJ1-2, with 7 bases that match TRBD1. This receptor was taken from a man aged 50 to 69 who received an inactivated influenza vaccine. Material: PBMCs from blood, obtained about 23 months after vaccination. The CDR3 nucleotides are TGTGCCAGCAGCGGGAGGGGGCAGGGCTATGGCTACACCTTC. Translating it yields CASSGRGQGYGYTF.